The entry that follows covers one TCR beta chain sequence. The sample belongs to a study of blood T cell repertoires in COVID-19. Study summary: Material from acute and convalescent COVID-19 was sourced from the United States, Italy and Spain. T cells, B-cell-depleted T cells, or PBMCs provided the cDNA or gDNA that served as material.

As originally analysed: By means of reference gene primer amplification, nucleated cell counts were estimated. TCRdb's copy holds only in-frame clones and misses some; the assay was immunoSEQ multiplex PCR. That table gives V, J and clone size, and the DNA gave D and trimming. The sample shows 250,000 to 350,000 clones, roughly 90% of them seen only once. Germline loops: CDR1 LNHDA, CDR2 SQIVND (reference sequence). This CDR3 spans 15 amino acids. V was trimmed by 3 bases and J by 4 bases, leaving 13 bases between them. The chain carries TRBV19 and TRBJ2-4, with a tentative D call TRBD2 (6 bases). This sequence was found in a man between 18 and 29 years old with active or convalescent COVID-19. What was sequenced was peripheral blood. CDR3 sequence (DNA): TGTGCCAGTAGTATTTGGGACTCAAATAAAAACATTCAGTACTTC. It translates to CASSIWDSNKNIQYF.